Each of the 29 T cell receptor beta chains below was sequenced from the same sample in a study of blood T cells in healthy people across ages. Alongside a J-beta primer mix, a sample-barcoded 5' primer served in a second PCR lasting about 7 to 12 cycles. One entry per CDR3 protein results from TCRdb running MiXCR on the 5' RACE reads. The sample yields some 1,500,000 distinct CDR3 sequences, 40% to 45% seen once. Material for sequencing was blood. The receptor source for this set is a young woman in good health.

The chain combines TRBV6-5 with TRBJ2-1; 8 nucleotides line up with TRBD1. Trimming removed 1 base from V and 3 bases from J; junction bases left unmatched: 2. CDR3 size: 15 residues. Germline V gene lookup returns CDR1 MNHEY and CDR2 SVGAGI. CDR3 DNA: TGTGCCAGCAGTTACTTCGGGACAGGCTACAATGAGCAGTTCTTC. Its protein is CASSYFGTGYNEQFF.

The rearrangement uses TRBV12-5 and TRBJ2-2; the match to TRBD2 covers 11 bases. After removal of 0 bases from V and 6 bases from J, the junction contained 0 bases not matched to a gene. This CDR3 has 15 residues. CDR1 and CDR2 from the germline V gene are LGHNT and FRNRAP. The CDR3: CASGLVLAGAGELFF. CDR3 bases: TGTGCTAGTGGTTTGGTACTAGCGGGAGCCGGGGAGCTGTTTTTT. The full variable domain, completed using reference TRBV12-5 and TRBJ2-2, is DARVTQTPRHKVTEMGQEVTMRCQPILGHNTVFWYRQTMMQGLELLAYFRNRAPLDDSGMPKDRFSAEMPDATLATLKIQPSEPRDSAVYFCASGLVLAGAGELFFGEGSRLTVL.

This clonotype was recorded a few times. The chain carries TRBV6-5 and TRBJ2-1; D call uncertain. CDR1 and CDR2 (germline): MNHEY, SVGAGI. The V gene lost 4 bases and the J gene lost 4 bases, with 14 bases spanning the gap. The CDR3 spans 15 residues. In DNA, the CDR3 is TGTGCCAGCAGTTCAGGAGTAGGCAGATACAATGAGCAGTTCTTC. Residues: CASSSGVGRYNEQFF.

For this clonotype: A much larger clone lies a single base off, so this may be a read error. CDR3 protein: CSVEGGTGGSSYEQYF. The CDR3 DNA reads as TGCAGCGTTGAAGGGGGGACAGGGGGCTCTTCTTACGAGCAGTACTTC. The V call is TRBV29-1, the J call TRBJ2-7; 12 bases match TRBD1. The CDR3 is 16 residues long. The V gene end was trimmed by 1 base and the J gene end by 4 bases; junction bases not matched to a gene: 8. Germline loops: CDR1 SQVTM, CDR2 ANQGSEA.

This clonotype was observed a few times. V is TRBV7-9 and J is TRBJ1-4; D not certain. The germline V gene encodes CDR1 SEHNR and CDR2 FQNEAQ (reference sequence). This CDR3 comprises 14 residues. The V end was cut by 8 bases, the J end by 3 bases, with 13 bases between. Here the CDR3 reads CASETQESNEKLFF. The CDR3 DNA reads as TGTGCCAGCGAAACCCAAGAGTCTAATGAAAAACTGTTTTTT.

The chain uses TRBV18 and TRBJ1-2; D remains ambiguous. V lost 3 bases to trimming and J lost 2 bases, with 10 bases between them. The CDR3 extends over 14 amino acids. Germline CDR1 and CDR2: KGHSH and LQKENI. The CDR3 loop reads CASSPESLNYGYTF. The CDR3 nucleotides are TGTGCCAGCTCACCGGAGAGTCTCAACTATGGCTACACCTTC.

This clonotype was found a few times. This chain links TRBV18 with TRBJ1-2; D perhaps matches TRBD1 (6 bases). With 4 bases removed from V and 8 bases from J, the gap between germline ends came to 20 bases. Germline CDR1 reads KGHSH; CDR2 reads LQKENI. The CDR3 consists of 15 residues. As DNA, the CDR3 is TGTGCCAGCTCACTGAACTTAAACAGGGATGGAGGCTACACCTTC. Its protein product is CASSLNLNRDGGYTF.

In its sample, this clonotype was seen many times. This rearrangement joins TRBV3-1 to TRBJ2-7; D perhaps matches TRBD1 (6 bases). Germline V gene data show CDR1 as LGHDT and CDR2 as YNNKEL (reference sequence). With 3 bases removed from V and 1 base from J, the gap between germline ends came to 7 bases. The CDR3 consists of 13 residues. Here the CDR3 reads CASSHGTSYEQYF. CDR3 in DNA: TGTGCCAGCAGCCACGGGACATCCTACGAGCAGTACTTC.

The chain uses TRBV6-2 or TRBV6-3 and TRBJ2-4; D is uncertain. The DNA end is a closer match to TRBJ2-7, so the J assignment may be wrong. The CDR3 covers 13 residues. Per the germline V gene, CDR1 is MNHEY and CDR2 is SVGEGT. CDR3 coding DNA: TGTGCCAGCAGTTACCCGACGGGCTACGAGCAGTACTTC. As protein: CASSYPTGYEQYF.

CDR3 DNA sequence: TGTGCCACCAGCAGAACGGACAGGCAAGAGACCCAGTACTTC. It translates to CATSRTDRQETQYF. The gene calls are TRBV15 and TRBJ2-7, with 7 bases matching TRBD1. The DNA matches TRBJ2-5 better at its end, which makes the J call doubtful. The CDR3 loop spans 14 amino acids. Germline loops: CDR1 LNHNV, CDR2 YYDKDF (reference sequence).

Concerning this clonotype: This could be a read error, since a much larger clone is one nucleotide away. The chain employs TRBV27 and TRBJ1-1, with D possibly matching TRBD1 (5 bases). The V and J ends lost 3 bases and 1 base respectively, with 6 bases between them. CDR1 is MNHEY and CDR2 is SMNVEV in the germline V gene (reference sequence). The CDR3 runs to 13 residues. DNA of the CDR3: TGTGCCAGCAGTTTCGGGACGAACACTGAAGCTTTCTTT. Its protein product is CASSFGTNTEAFF.

This clonotype was counted at least ten times. V is TRBV11-2 and J is TRBJ2-3; D not certain. CDR1 and CDR2 from the germline V gene are SGHAT and FQNNGV. There are 13 residues in the CDR3. V shed 8 bases and J shed 4 bases, with 13 bases lying between them. CDR3 bases: TGTGCCAGCGCTCACCCGCGCCCAGATACGCAGTATTTT. This sequence encodes CASAHPRPDTQYF.

The CDR3 region has the DNA TGTGCCAGCAGCTTAGTTACTAGCGGGGGCTGGGGCTCCTACAATGAGCAGTTCTTC. It encodes CASSLVTSGGWGSYNEQFF. The rearrangement links TRBV11-2 to TRBJ2-1; TRBD2 matches 11 bases. V trimming: 1 base; J trimming: 0 bases; junction bases outside the gene matches: 8. This CDR3 is built from 19 residues. Germline values: CDR1 SGHAT, CDR2 FQNNGV.

This clonotype appeared a few times. The V call is TRBV7-3, the J call TRBJ2-1; TRBD1 or TRBD2 may be the D gene (5 bases each). In germline, CDR1 is SGHTA, CDR2 FQGTGA. This CDR3 contains 16 residues. V was cut by 5 bases and J by 8 bases, with 22 bases left in between. The CDR3 region is CASSPRGDQRVHEQFF. In nucleotides, the CDR3 is TGTGCCAGCAGCCCAAGAGGGGATCAGCGCGTCCATGAGCAGTTCTTC.

The chain couples TRBV5-1 to TRBJ2-3, with a possible D match to TRBD2 (6 bases). The germline V gene has CDR1 SGHRS and CDR2 YFSETQ. This CDR3 region has 15 residues. Trimming stripped 0 bases from V and 2 bases from J, with 10 bases between. This CDR3 is CASSLVLAHTDTQYF. The CDR3 DNA sequence: TGCGCCAGCAGCTTGGTTCTAGCGCACACAGATACGCAGTATTTT.

About this clonotype itself: The junction departs from the called germline gene at one end, perhaps through a read error. The J gene is TRBJ2-6, the V gene TRBV25-1; D gene ambiguous. The germline V gene encodes CDR1 MGHDK and CDR2 SYGVNS. This CDR3 is 13 amino acids long. CDR3 in amino acids: CVSLPLGANVLTF. CDR3 coding DNA: TGTGTCAGCCTCCCTCTGGGGGCCAACGTCCTGACTTTC.

The CDR3: CAGDRDGYTF. The CDR3 DNA follows: TGTGCCGGAGACAGGGATGGCTACACCTTC. The V gene is TRBV27, the J gene TRBJ1-2; 7 bases are a match to TRBD1. Germline lookup yields CDR1 MNHEY and CDR2 SMNVEV (reference sequence). The junction had 3 bases not matched to a gene; V was cut back by 11 bases and J by 6 bases. CDR3 length: 10 amino acids.

There are a few counts of this clonotype. The rearrangement links TRBV7-2 to TRBJ1-5; D is undetermined. The CDR3 contains 13 residues. CDR1 SGHTA and CDR2 FQGNSA come from the germline V gene. V lost 2 bases, J lost 5 bases, and 7 bases lay in between. CDR3 DNA sequence: TGTGCCAGCAGCTTACAAAGTTATCAGCCCCAGCATTTT. It encodes CASSLQSYQPQHF.

V and J are TRBV2 and TRBJ2-5; TRBD2 is a possible D gene (5 bases). The germline V and J ends were trimmed by 7 bases and 2 bases, with 11 bases remaining between them. CDR3 length equals 13 residues. CDR1 and CDR2 from the germline V gene are SNHLY and FYNNEI. DNA of the CDR3: TGTGCCAGCAATGTCCGGGAACAAGAGACCCAGTACTTC. Translation: CASNVREQETQYF.

This clonotype was recorded only once. The chain joins TRBV3-1 to TRBJ2-5; maybe TRBD2 (6 bases). The germline CDR1 and CDR2 sequences are LGHDT and YNNKEL (reference sequence). The CDR3 runs to 15 residues. Trimming shortened V by 4 bases and J by 11 bases, and 23 bases separated the two germline ends. Here the CDR3 reads CASSRGDSRPNEQYF. In DNA, the CDR3 is TGTGCCAGCAGCCGGGGGGATTCCCGCCCCAATGAGCAGTACTTC.

The chain recombines TRBV20-1 with TRBJ1-2; D possibly corresponds to TRBD1 (5 bases). V was cut by 5 bases and J by 2 bases, with 9 bases left in between. The CDR3 has 12 residues. Germline loops: CDR1 DFQATT, CDR2 SNEGSKA (reference sequence). CDR3 region: CSAATENYGYTF. The DNA of the CDR3 is TGCAGTGCTGCGACAGAAAACTATGGCTACACCTTC.

The V and J genes are TRBV6-1 and TRBJ2-7; 8 bases line up with TRBD1. The CDR3 consists of 15 residues. CDR1 and CDR2 (germline): MNHNS, SASEGT. J was trimmed by 6 bases and V by 2 bases; bases with no gene match: 9. This chain's CDR3 is CASSESRTGSTEQYF. DNA for the CDR3: TGTGCCAGCAGTGAAAGCAGGACAGGGTCGACCGAGCAGTACTTC.

This clonotype was recorded a few times. This sequence joins TRBV7-2 and TRBJ2-4; 7 bases fit TRBD2. The CDR3 consists of 14 residues. CDR1 is SGHTA and CDR2 is FQGNSA in the germline V gene. After removal of 1 base from V and 9 bases from J, the junction contained 6 bases not matched to a gene. CDR3 in amino acids: CASSLGPTGGIQYF. The CDR3, as DNA: TGTGCCAGCAGCTTAGGCCCGACGGGAGGCATTCAGTACTTC.

This clonotype was detected a few times. The rearrangement uses TRBV6-2 or TRBV6-3 and TRBJ2-1, with TRBD2 matching over 14 bases. The trim removed 10 bases at V and 9 bases at J, leaving 8 bases unmatched. CDR1 and CDR2 from the germline V gene are MNHEY and SVGEGT. The CDR3 is 14 amino acids. For the CDR3, the DNA is TGTGCCACCGCGGGACTAGCGGGAGTGATTGAGCAGTTCTTC. As protein: CATAGLAGVIEQFF.

This clonotype occurred a few times. The J gene is TRBJ2-6, the V gene TRBV20-1, with D tentatively TRBD2 (5 bases). The CDR3 totals 16 residues. Germline-derived CDR1 and CDR2 are DFQATT and SNEGSKA (reference sequence). V dropped 0 bases and J dropped 3 bases, with 12 bases sitting between them. CDR3 loop: CSARDLRGLGANVLTF. CDR3 nucleotide sequence: TGCAGTGCTAGAGATCTGAGAGGGCTTGGGGCCAACGTCCTGACTTTC.

This chain connects TRBV4-1 to TRBJ1-1, with no clear D. The CDR3 contains 13 residues. The germline V and J ends were trimmed by 0 bases and 5 bases, with 7 bases remaining between them. CDR1 is MGHRA and CDR2 is YSYEKL in the germline V gene. In DNA form, the CDR3 reads TGCGCCAGCAGCCAAGATCACTCGACTGAAGCTTTCTTT. Its translation: CASSQDHSTEAFF.

In the case of this clonotype: One end of the junction fails to match germline, which may point to a read error. The gene calls are TRBV7-6 and TRBJ2-3, with TRBD2 matching 9 bases. This CDR3 is 16 amino acids long. In germline, CDR1 is SGHVS, CDR2 FNYEAQ. DNA of the CDR3: TGTGCCAGCAGCCCAGTAGCGGGGGCGAGCACAGATACGCTGTATTTT. Its translation is CASSPVAGASTDTLYF.

The V gene is TRBV9, the J gene TRBJ2-3; D is undetermined. Germline V gene sequence: CDR1 SGDLS, CDR2 YYNGEE. The CDR3 totals 16 residues. Trimming shortened V by 4 bases and J by 4 bases, and 19 bases separated the two germline ends. CDR3 nucleotides: TGTGCCAGCAGCCCTGGCAGCGAGAAAACGGCAGATACGCAGTATTTT. It translates to CASSPGSEKTADTQYF.

As regards this clonotype: This sequence may be a read error, since a much larger clone differs from it by one base. This chain links TRBV9 with TRBJ2-7; TRBD2 matches 14 bases. V lost 1 base and J lost 7; bases outside the gene matches: 10. Germline CDR1 reads SGDLS; CDR2 reads YYNGEE. The CDR3 contains 17 residues. The CDR3 region is CASSVRSGLAGEYEQYF. CDR3 DNA: TGTGCCAGCAGCGTAAGGTCGGGACTAGCGGGAGAGTATGAGCAGTACTTC.